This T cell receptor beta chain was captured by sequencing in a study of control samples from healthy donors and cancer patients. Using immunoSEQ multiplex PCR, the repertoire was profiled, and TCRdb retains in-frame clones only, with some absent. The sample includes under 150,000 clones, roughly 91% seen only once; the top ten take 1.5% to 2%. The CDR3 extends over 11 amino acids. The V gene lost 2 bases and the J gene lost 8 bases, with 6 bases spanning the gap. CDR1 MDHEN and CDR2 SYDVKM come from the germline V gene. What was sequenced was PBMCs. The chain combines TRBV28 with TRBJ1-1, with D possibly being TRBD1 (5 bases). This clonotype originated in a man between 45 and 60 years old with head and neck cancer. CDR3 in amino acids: CASSLGGEAFF. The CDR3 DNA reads TGTGCCAGCAGTTTAGGGGGGGAAGCTTTCTTT. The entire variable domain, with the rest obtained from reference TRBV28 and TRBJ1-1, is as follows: DVKVTQSSRYLVKRTGEKVFLECVQDMDHENMFWYRQDPGLGLRLIYFSYDVKMKEKGDIPEGYSVSREKKERFSLILESASTNQTSMYLCASSLGGEAFFGQGTRLTVV.